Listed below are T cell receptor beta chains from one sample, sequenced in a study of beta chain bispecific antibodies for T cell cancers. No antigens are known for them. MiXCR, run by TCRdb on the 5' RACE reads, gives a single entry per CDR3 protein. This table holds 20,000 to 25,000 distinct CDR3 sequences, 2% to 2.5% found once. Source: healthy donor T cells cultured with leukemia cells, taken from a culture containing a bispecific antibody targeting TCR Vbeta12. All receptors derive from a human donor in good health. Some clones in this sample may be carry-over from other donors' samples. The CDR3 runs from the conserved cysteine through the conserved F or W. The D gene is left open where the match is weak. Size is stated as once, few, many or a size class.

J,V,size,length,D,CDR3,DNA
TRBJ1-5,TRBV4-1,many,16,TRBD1,CASSQEGQGLGQPQHF,TGCGCCAGCAGCCAAGAGGGACAGGGGCTGGGTCAGCCCCAGCATTTT
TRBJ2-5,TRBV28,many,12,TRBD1,CASRPGGETQYF,TGTGCCAGCAGACCAGGGGGAGAGACCCAGTACTTC
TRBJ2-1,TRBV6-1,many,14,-,CASSETNRVHEQFF,TGTGCCAGCAGTGAAACCAATCGAGTCCATGAGCAGTTCTTC
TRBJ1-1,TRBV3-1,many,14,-,CASSQMTENTEAFF,TGTGCCAGCAGCCAAATGACAGAGAACACTGAAGCTTTCTTT
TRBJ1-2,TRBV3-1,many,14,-,CASSQVQGAYGYTF,TGTGCCAGCAGCCAAGTTCAGGGTGCCTATGGCTACACCTTC
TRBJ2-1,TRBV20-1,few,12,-,CSGESLYNEQFF,TGCAGTGGTGAGTCTTTATACAATGAGCAGTTCTTC
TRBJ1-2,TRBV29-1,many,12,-,CSVDGMDYGYTF,TGCAGCGTTGACGGCATGGACTATGGCTACACCTTC
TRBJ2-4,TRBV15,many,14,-,CATSRSRTMDIQYF,TGTGCCACCAGCAGATCCCGAACCATGGACATTCAGTACTTC
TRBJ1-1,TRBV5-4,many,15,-,CASSFRGAANTEAFF,TGTGCCAGCAGTTTTAGGGGGGCGGCGAACACTGAAGCTTTCTTT
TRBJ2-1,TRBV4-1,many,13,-,CASSQVEGDEQFF,TGCGCCAGCAGCCAAGTTGAAGGGGATGAGCAGTTCTTC
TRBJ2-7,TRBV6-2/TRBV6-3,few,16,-,CASSLETWTALYEQYF,TGTGCCAGCAGTCTCGAAACGTGGACAGCCCTCTACGAGCAGTACTTC